One TCR beta chain is described in this entry. Its binding antigen is unknown. The record has no base qualities; no much larger clone is one base away. This sample stems from a study of CD8 T cells in Susac syndrome (dated by TCRdb to between 2018 and 2021). Regarding the complete study: Repertoire sequencing was used to test whether CD8+ T cell activation and differentiation in Susac syndrome was antigen driven. General conclusions and limits of the study: The TCR sequencing and HLA analysis was acknowledged to have included a relatively small number of individuals.

The germline V gene encodes CDR1 MNHEY and CDR2 SMNVEV (reference sequence). Relative to germline, V is missing 6 bases and J is missing 7 bases, with 8 bases of the junction outside any gene match. The CDR3 goes from the cysteine to the phenylalanine over 14 residues. The CDR3 DNA has 42 bases and is translated from base 1. RNA was extracted with the RNeasy kit and roughly 0.45 to 1 ug was reverse transcribed using random hexamers. TCR beta CDR3 regions were amplified with the immunoSEQ multiplex PCR assay covering 54 Vbeta and 13 Jbeta segments. PCR amplification bias was corrected by using a synthetic template baseline for primer optimization and computational correction. As for the original processing: Only productive sequences were kept, with reads annotated to V, D and J genes according to IMGT and analyzed in immunoSEQ Analyzer. Clonality was computed as one minus Shannon entropy normalized by log2 of the number of productive unique sequences. For each patient and control, public and private clones were evaluated among the 100 most prevalent clones. Clones were defined as Susac-specific if absent from the healthy and MS cohorts, from approximately 1,100 published viral clones and from other ImmuneACCESS disease sequences. TCRdb reprocessed the public reads (quality trimming at Q25 with fastp, clone calling with MiXCR) and kept in-frame beta chains. Every CDR3 protein is listed once, alongside the most common genes and DNA of its rows. These V and J calls originate from TCRdb's pipeline instead of the authors' own analysis. The sample contains over 150,000 distinct CDR3 sequences, 80% to 95% of them found a single time. The ten most abundant clones make up approximately 0.094% of the sample.

High-throughput TCR beta sequencing profiled peripheral blood CD8+ and CD4+ T cells from healthy donors, Susac syndrome patients and multiple sclerosis patients. The multiple sclerosis controls were treatment-naive patients whose relapsing-remitting disease, either stable or active, fulfilled the revised McDonald criteria. Bulk CD8+ and CD4+ T cells were purified by magnetic negative isolation, while CD8+ TEMRA cells were enriched using FACS. Blood was collected in EDTA tubes and processed within 24 hours, with PBMCs isolated through density gradient centrifugation. PBMCs destined for TCR sequencing were cryopreserved in liquid nitrogen and later thawed in a 37 °C water bath. A purity of at least 90% was achieved for sorted or isolated CD4+, CD8+ and CD8+ TEMRA cells.

The sample taken for sequencing was CD4+ T cells from PBMCs. Here the chain combines TRBV27 and TRBJ2-7, with 11 central nucleotides matching TRBD1. The source is a human donor with multiple sclerosis. This receptor has the CDR3 CASRDRDRGREQYF. The base sequence is TGTGCCAGCAGAGACCGGGACAGGGGGAGGGAGCAGTACTTC.